Below, 20 T cell receptor beta chains from the same sample are listed, as sequenced in a study of shared clonotypes between healthy human individuals. Terminally differentiated effector memory CD45RA+ cells were left out of the naive CD8 fraction, which was CD45RO-negative and positively selected for CCR7. The repertoire was sequenced with immunoSEQ multiplex PCR; TCRdb's copy has only in-frame clones and lacks some. The sample includes 2 million to 2.5 million clones, about 95% of them seen just once. The sequenced sample was naive CD8+ T cells sorted from blood. These receptors were taken from a man aged 18 to 30 in good health.

The gene calls are TRBV5-6 and TRBJ2-7; a possible D gene is TRBD2 (6 bases). The CDR3 covers 14 residues. Germline values: CDR1 SGHDT, CDR2 YYEEEE. V was clipped by 2 bases and J by 6 bases, with 15 bases between them. CDR3 region: CASSFWGEMAEQYF. CDR3 in DNA: TGTGCCAGCAGCTTCTGGGGGGAGATGGCCGAGCAGTACTTC. Drawing the rest from reference TRBV5-6 and TRBJ2-7, the complete variable domain is DAGVTQSPTHLIKTRGQQVTLRCSPKSGHDTVSWYQQALGQGPQFIFQYYEEEERQRGNFPDRFSGHQFPNYSSELNVNALLLGDSALYLCASSFWGEMAEQYFGPGTRLTVT.

V usage is TRBV19 and J usage is TRBJ2-5; 7 bases align to TRBD1. CDR3 length: 16 amino acids. J was trimmed by 3 bases and V by 4 bases; bases with no gene match: 11. Germline V gene lookup returns CDR1 LNHDA and CDR2 SQIVND (reference sequence). For the CDR3, the DNA is TGTGCCAGTAGTACTTACAGGGGCTCGGAGGAAGAGACCCAGTACTTC. Translating it yields CASSTYRGSEEETQYF.

This clone was detected once. The chain has TRBV5-4 and TRBJ2-7, with a possible D match to TRBD2 (5 bases). The CDR3 totals 17 residues. V shed 0 bases and J shed 0 bases, with 16 bases lying between them. Germline CDR1 SGHNT, CDR2 YYREEE (reference sequence). In DNA, the CDR3 is TGTGCCAGCAGCTTGGCCCTAGCTGAAGGGAGCTCCTACGAGCAGTACTTC. Protein product: CASSLALAEGSSYEQYF.

The chain carries TRBV27 and TRBJ2-3, with D tentatively TRBD2 (6 bases). This CDR3 contains 14 residues. Germline V CDR1 and CDR2: MNHEY, SMNVEV (reference sequence). The germline V and J ends were trimmed by 3 bases and 3 bases, with 10 bases remaining between them. CDR3 DNA: TGTGCCAGCAGTTTCAGGGAGGTTACAGATACGCAGTATTTT. This sequence encodes CASSFREVTDTQYF.

The J gene is TRBJ1-6, the V gene TRBV30, with TRBD1 identical over 9 bases. CDR3 length: 14 amino acids. V gave up 3 bases and J gave up 12 bases; unmatched junction bases: 9. Germline V gene lookup returns CDR1 GTSNPN and CDR2 SVGIG (reference sequence). The CDR3 region is CAWRADRGWGPLHF. DNA of the CDR3: TGTGCCTGGAGGGCAGACAGGGGGTGGGGACCCCTCCACTTT. The whole variable domain, filled in from reference TRBV30 and TRBJ1-6, reads SQTIHQWPATLVQPVGSPLSLECTVEGTSNPNLYWYRQAAGRGLQLLFYSVGIGQISSEVPQNLSASRPQDRQFILSSKKLLLSDSGFYLCAWRADRGWGPLHFGNGTRLTVT.

The J gene is TRBJ1-2, the V gene TRBV19; the D gene is possibly TRBD1 (6 bases). Germline CDR1 is LNHDA and CDR2 is SQIVND (reference sequence). This CDR3 contains 14 residues. The V end was cut by 3 bases, the J end by 4 bases, with 12 bases between. CDR3 DNA sequence: TGTGCCAGTAGTATTGTCCAGGGGCCCTATGGCTACACCTTC. Amino acid sequence: CASSIVQGPYGYTF.

This clone was seen once. The V gene is TRBV7-9, the J gene TRBJ1-5; 12 nucleotides align to TRBD1. V was pared by 6 bases and J by 5 bases, with 11 bases of the junction left unmatched. Looked up from germline, CDR1 is SEHNR and CDR2 is FQNEAQ (reference sequence). The CDR3 spans 17 residues. The CDR3 DNA reads TGTGCCAGCAGTTCGGGACAGGGGGCGCGGAAAGATCAGCCCCAGCATTTT. Translation: CASSSGQGARKDQPQHF.

The J gene is TRBJ2-7, the V gene TRBV19; 7 bases are a match to TRBD1. The CDR3 has 16 amino acids. Per germline, CDR1 LNHDA and CDR2 SQIVND (reference sequence). The V gene end was trimmed by 7 bases and the J gene end by 3 bases; junction bases not matched to a gene: 15. CDR3: CASMGLTGRSRYEQYF. CDR3 bases: TGTGCCAGTATGGGCTTGACAGGGAGATCCCGCTACGAGCAGTACTTC.

The J gene is TRBJ1-2, the V gene TRBV13; no definite D call. Germline CDR1 PRHDT, CDR2 FYEKMQ (reference sequence). V was cut by 1 base and J by 5 bases, with 14 bases left in between. This CDR3 is built from 15 residues. CDR3 loop: CASSLESGAVYGYTF. CDR3 nucleotide sequence: TGTGCCAGCAGCTTAGAGAGCGGAGCTGTATATGGCTACACCTTC.

This chain connects TRBV7-6 to TRBJ2-2, with TRBD1 identical over 7 bases. The V gene's germline CDR1 is SGHVS and CDR2 FNYEAQ. Unmatched junction bases numbered 4, after V lost 3 bases and J lost 6 bases. The CDR3 consists of 14 residues. CDR3 in amino acids: CASSFRQGAGELFF. The CDR3 DNA reads TGTGCCAGCAGCTTCAGACAGGGAGCCGGGGAGCTGTTTTTT.

V gene TRBV5-1 combines with J gene TRBJ1-2; 9 positions match TRBD1. The trim removed 0 bases at V and 0 bases at J, leaving 6 bases unmatched. Germline CDR1 and CDR2: SGHRS and YFSETQ. This CDR3 has 17 amino acids. The CDR3, as DNA: TGCGCCAGCAGCTTGGTCGCTAGGACAGGGGCTAACTATGGCTACACCTTC. Amino acids: CASSLVARTGANYGYTF.

V is TRBV28 and J is TRBJ2-2; D remains unclear. V lost 3 bases and J 3 bases, leaving 5 bases between the germline ends. CDR1 is MDHEN, CDR2 SYDVKM, per germline. CDR3 length: 13 residues. The DNA of the CDR3 is TGTGCCAGCAGTTTCGGTTACACCGGGGAGCTGTTTTTT. Protein: CASSFGYTGELFF.

J is TRBJ2-7 and V is TRBV2, with D maybe TRBD2 (6 bases). The CDR3 has 12 amino acids. Germline values: CDR1 SNHLY, CDR2 FYNNEI. V dropped 9 bases and J dropped 3 bases, with 12 bases sitting between them. CDR3 sequence (DNA): TGTGCCAGTCAAGCTAGCGACTACGAGCAGTACTTC. Residues: CASQASDYEQYF.

The CDR3 DNA sequence: TGTGCCAGCAGCGTAGCTCCCGTCTCGAGGGATACGCAGTATTTT. Translation gives CASSVAPVSRDTQYF. The chain couples TRBV9 to TRBJ2-3; D is ambiguous. The germline V gene encodes CDR1 SGDLS and CDR2 YYNGEE. V lost 0 bases to trimming and J lost 6 bases, with 14 bases between them. This CDR3 has 15 residues.

This clone occurred once. This rearrangement joins TRBV6-6 to TRBJ1-1, with 7 nucleotides matching TRBD1. The CDR3 runs to 16 residues. The trim removed 4 bases at V and 2 bases at J, leaving 10 bases unmatched. CDR1 is MNHNY and CDR2 is SVGAGI in the germline V gene (reference sequence). As DNA, the CDR3 is TGTGCCAGCAGTTCGACAGGGAGTGGTAGAAACACTGAAGCTTTCTTT. Translating gives CASSSTGSGRNTEAFF.

The chain links TRBV6-5 to TRBJ1-1; D is perhaps TRBD1 (5 bases). The CDR3 has 13 residues. Germline CDR1 reads MNHEY; CDR2 reads SVGAGI. The V end was cut by 4 bases, the J end by 5 bases, with 11 bases between. The CDR3 sequence is CASSSPGRTEAFF. CDR3 DNA sequence: TGTGCCAGCAGTTCCCCAGGGAGGACTGAAGCTTTCTTT.

The chain joins TRBV9 to TRBJ2-1; 8 nucleotides agree with TRBD2. This CDR3 is 14 amino acids long. J lost 6 bases, V lost 6 bases, and 8 bases had no gene match. Germline assignment: CDR1 SGDLS and CDR2 YYNGEE. CDR3 in amino acids: CASTGGLVPNEQFF. The CDR3 DNA is TGTGCCAGCACGGGGGGACTAGTCCCCAATGAGCAGTTCTTC. Full variable domain (rest looked up from reference TRBV9 and TRBJ2-1): DSGVTQTPKHLITATGQRVTLRCSPRSGDLSVYWYQQSLDQGLQFLIQYYNGEERAKGNILERFSAQQFPDLHSELNLSSLELGDSALYFCASTGGLVPNEQFFGPGTRLTVL.

This clone has only one observation. The chain links TRBV5-6 to TRBJ1-4, with TRBD1 as a possible D gene (5 bases). Trimming cost V 4 bases and J 6 bases, with 10 bases left between them. Germline assignment: CDR1 SGHDT and CDR2 YYEEEE. The CDR3 is made up of 13 amino acids. The CDR3 DNA reads as TGTGCCAGCAGCGAAGGGGCTTATGAAAAACTGTTTTTT. This sequence encodes CASSEGAYEKLFF. The full variable domain, in which reference TRBV5-6 and TRBJ1-4 provide the parts outside the CDR3, is DAGVTQSPTHLIKTRGQQVTLRCSPKSGHDTVSWYQQALGQGPQFIFQYYEEEERQRGNFPDRFSGHQFPNYSSELNVNALLLGDSALYLCASSEGAYEKLFFGSGTQLSVL.

The chain is built from TRBV5-1 and TRBJ1-4, with TRBD1 as a possible D gene (6 bases). The CDR3 covers 14 residues. Germline V gene sequence: CDR1 SGHRS, CDR2 YFSETQ. V gave up 5 bases and J gave up 8 bases, with 16 bases separating them. The CDR3 is CASSLQGLGEKLFF. CDR3 DNA sequence: TGCGCCAGCAGTTTGCAGGGGTTAGGGGAAAAACTGTTTTTT.

V usage is TRBV21-1 and J usage is TRBJ2-3. TRBV21-1 is a documented pseudogene. The CDR3 covers 16 residues. The CDR3 sequence is CASIDGPMEGDGTQYF. Written as DNA, the CDR3 is TGTGCCAGCATCGACGGGCCTATGGAGGGGGACGGTACGCAGTATTTT.